This T cell receptor (beta chain) was retrieved from a study of cytomegalovirus exposure and HLA in healthy donors. This CDR3 is built from 13 residues. The V gene end was trimmed by 6 bases and the J gene end by 3 bases; junction bases not matched to a gene: 4. Germline assignment: CDR1 MNHNY and CDR2 SVGAGI (reference sequence). Both 60 Vbeta primers and 13 Jbeta primers went into the PCR. Generated by immunoSEQ multiplex PCR, the TCRdb table keeps only in-frame clones and is missing some. The table records roughly 150,000 clones, 76% of them present only once. The sample holds one count of this clone.

The V call is TRBV6-6, the J call TRBJ2-5; 7 bases map to TRBD2. This receptor was taken from a male donor in good health and CMV-seronegative. The sample taken for sequencing was PBMCs. This chain's CDR3 is CASSWGREETQYF. As DNA, the CDR3 is TGTGCCAGCAGCTGGGGGAGGGAAGAGACCCAGTACTTC.